Listed below are T cell receptor beta chains from one sample, sequenced in a study of beta chain features in type 1 diabetes. TCRdb keeps only in-frame clones here, not all; method: immunoSEQ multiplex PCR. Altogether 900,000 or so clones are present, about a sixth being singletons, with the ten largest covering 0.02% to 0.03%. The specimen was naive CD4+ T cells from blood. Source of these receptors: a woman aged 18-29 years in good health. Each CDR3 is given with its conserved first and last residue. D genes are given only for firm matches. The size entry is marked missing in some rows and otherwise reads once, few, many or a size class.

v_gene: TRBV6-6
j_gene: TRBJ1-2
d_gene: -
abundance: few
CDR3aa: CASSYIQPNYGYTF
CDR3nt: TGTGCCAGCAGTTACATCCAGCCTAACTATGGCTACACCTTC

v_gene: TRBV7-3
j_gene: TRBJ2-2
d_gene: -
abundance: -
CDR3aa: CASSINTGELFF
CDR3nt: TGTGCCAGCAGCATTAACACCGGGGAGCTGTTTTTT

v_gene: TRBV2
j_gene: TRBJ2-1
d_gene: -
abundance: few
CDR3aa: CASSDQARGNEQFF
CDR3nt: TGTGCCAGCAGTGATCAGGCTAGAGGGAATGAGCAGTTCTTC

v_gene: TRBV29-1
j_gene: TRBJ1-4
d_gene: -
abundance: few
CDR3aa: CSVALGKGGEKLFF
CDR3nt: TGCAGCGTGGCACTGGGGAAGGGTGGGGAAAAACTGTTTTTT

v_gene: TRBV11-2
j_gene: TRBJ2-3
d_gene: TRBD2
abundance: -
CDR3aa: CASRSGRAVDTQYF
CDR3nt: TGTGCCAGCCGGAGCGGGAGGGCCGTAGATACGCAGTATTTT

v_gene: TRBV7-6
j_gene: TRBJ2-1
d_gene: -
abundance: -
CDR3aa: CASSLALQSSYNEQFF
CDR3nt: TGTGCCAGCAGCTTAGCTCTCCAGAGCTCCTACAATGAGCAGTTCTTC

v_gene: TRBV7-9
j_gene: TRBJ2-7
d_gene: TRBD2
abundance: -
CDR3aa: CASSLLLREGRLEQYF
CDR3nt: TGTGCCAGCAGCTTACTTCTGCGGGAGGGCCGACTCGAGCAGTACTTC

v_gene: TRBV18
j_gene: TRBJ1-1
d_gene: -
abundance: few
CDR3aa: CATYGQGNTEAFF
CDR3nt: TGTGCCACCTATGGTCAGGGAAACACTGAAGCTTTCTTT

v_gene: TRBV19
j_gene: TRBJ2-3
d_gene: -
abundance: few
CDR3aa: CASAGLPSDTQYF
CDR3nt: TGTGCCAGCGCGGGACTCCCGTCAGATACGCAGTATTTT

v_gene: TRBV7-9
j_gene: TRBJ2-1
d_gene: -
abundance: few
CDR3aa: CASSRPGDTYNEQFF
CDR3nt: TGTGCCAGCAGCCGCCCTGGGGACACGTACAATGAGCAGTTCTTC

v_gene: TRBV11-2
j_gene: TRBJ2-1
d_gene: TRBD2
abundance: few
CDR3aa: CASSLDSGSYNEQFF
CDR3nt: TGTGCCAGCAGCTTAGATAGCGGGAGTTACAATGAGCAGTTCTTC

v_gene: TRBV21-1
j_gene: TRBJ2-2
d_gene: -
abundance: many
CDR3aa: CASRTARLARQLFF
CDR3nt: TGTGCCAGCAGGACGGCCCGACTAGCAAGACAGCTGTTTTTT

v_gene: TRBV9
j_gene: TRBJ2-7
d_gene: -
abundance: few
CDR3aa: CASSVSGLAHEQYF
CDR3nt: TGTGCCAGCAGCGTGAGTGGGCTAGCCCACGAGCAGTACTTC